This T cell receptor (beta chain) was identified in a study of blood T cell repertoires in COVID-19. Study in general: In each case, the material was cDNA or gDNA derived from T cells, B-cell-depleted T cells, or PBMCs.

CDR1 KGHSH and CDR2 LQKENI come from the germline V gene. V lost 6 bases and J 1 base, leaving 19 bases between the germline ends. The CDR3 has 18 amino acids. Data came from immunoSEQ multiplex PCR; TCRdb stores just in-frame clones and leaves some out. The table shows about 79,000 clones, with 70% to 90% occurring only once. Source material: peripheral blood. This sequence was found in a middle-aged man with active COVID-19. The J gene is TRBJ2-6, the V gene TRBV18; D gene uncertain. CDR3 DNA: TGTGCCAGCTCCCAATTACTACCCACCCTTTCTGGGGCCAACGTCCTGACTTTC. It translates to CASSQLLPTLSGANVLTF.